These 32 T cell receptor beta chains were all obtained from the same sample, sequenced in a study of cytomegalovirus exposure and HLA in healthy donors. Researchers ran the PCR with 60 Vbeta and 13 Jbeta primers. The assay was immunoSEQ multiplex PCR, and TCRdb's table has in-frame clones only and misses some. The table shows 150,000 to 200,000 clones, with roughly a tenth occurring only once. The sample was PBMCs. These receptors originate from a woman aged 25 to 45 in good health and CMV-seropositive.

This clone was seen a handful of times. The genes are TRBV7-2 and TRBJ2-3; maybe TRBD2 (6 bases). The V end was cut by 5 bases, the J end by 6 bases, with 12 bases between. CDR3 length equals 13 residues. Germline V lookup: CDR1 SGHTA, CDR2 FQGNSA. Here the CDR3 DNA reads TGTGCCAGCAGCCCTCACCGGGAGGATACGCAGTATTTT. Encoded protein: CASSPHREDTQYF.

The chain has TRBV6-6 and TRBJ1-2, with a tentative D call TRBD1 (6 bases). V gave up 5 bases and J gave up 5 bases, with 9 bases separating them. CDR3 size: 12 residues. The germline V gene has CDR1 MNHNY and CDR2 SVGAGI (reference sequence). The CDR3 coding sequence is TGTGCCAGCAGTATTGGACAGTATGGCTACACCTTC. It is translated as CASSIGQYGYTF.

CDR3 loop: CASSRVNEQFF. DNA of the CDR3: TGCGCCAGCAGTCGAGTCAATGAGCAGTTCTTC. The chain couples TRBV5-1 to TRBJ2-1; D is unresolved. The CDR3 sequence is 11 residues long. Germline CDR1 reads SGHRS; CDR2 reads YFSETQ. The V and J ends lost 5 bases and 6 bases respectively, with 6 bases between them.

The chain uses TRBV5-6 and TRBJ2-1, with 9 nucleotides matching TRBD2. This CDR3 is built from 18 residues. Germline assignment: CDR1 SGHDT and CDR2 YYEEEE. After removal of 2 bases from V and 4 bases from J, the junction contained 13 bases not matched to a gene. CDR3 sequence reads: CASSFWSLAGSLYNEQFF. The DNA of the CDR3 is TGTGCCAGCAGCTTCTGGTCTCTAGCGGGGTCGCTTTACAATGAGCAGTTCTTC.

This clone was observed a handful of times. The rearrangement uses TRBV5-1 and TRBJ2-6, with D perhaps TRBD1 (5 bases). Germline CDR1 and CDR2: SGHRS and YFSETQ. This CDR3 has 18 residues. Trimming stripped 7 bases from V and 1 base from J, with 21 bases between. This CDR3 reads CASSPTGPVNSGANVLTF. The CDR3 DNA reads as TGCGCCAGCTCCCCTACAGGACCCGTTAATTCTGGGGCCAACGTCCTGACTTTC.

CDR3 sequence: CASSFSGGHGYTF. The CDR3 DNA follows: TGTGCCAGCAGCTTCTCCGGGGGGCACGGCTACACCTTC. This sequence joins TRBV5-4 and TRBJ1-2; possibly TRBD1 for D (6 bases). This CDR3 is built from 13 residues. The germline V gene encodes CDR1 SGHNT and CDR2 YYREEE (reference sequence). V was pared by 2 bases and J by 8 bases, with 13 bases between.

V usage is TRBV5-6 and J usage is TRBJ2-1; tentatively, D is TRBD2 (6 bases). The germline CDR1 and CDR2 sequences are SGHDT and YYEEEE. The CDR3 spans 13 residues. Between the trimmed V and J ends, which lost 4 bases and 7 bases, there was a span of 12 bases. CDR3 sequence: CASSAGLPNEQFF. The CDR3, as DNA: TGTGCCAGCAGCGCGGGACTTCCAAATGAGCAGTTCTTC.

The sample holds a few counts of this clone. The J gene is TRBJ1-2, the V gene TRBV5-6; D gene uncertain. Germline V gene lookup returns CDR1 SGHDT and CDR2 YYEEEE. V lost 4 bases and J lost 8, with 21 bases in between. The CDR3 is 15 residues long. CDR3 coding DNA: TGTGCCAGCAGCCCCGGCGGTGCCATCAGAGAGGGCTACACCTTC. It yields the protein CASSPGGAIREGYTF. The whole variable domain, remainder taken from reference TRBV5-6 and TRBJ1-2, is DAGVTQSPTHLIKTRGQQVTLRCSPKSGHDTVSWYQQALGQGPQFIFQYYEEEERQRGNFPDRFSGHQFPNYSSELNVNALLLGDSALYLCASSPGGAIREGYTFGSGTRLTVV.

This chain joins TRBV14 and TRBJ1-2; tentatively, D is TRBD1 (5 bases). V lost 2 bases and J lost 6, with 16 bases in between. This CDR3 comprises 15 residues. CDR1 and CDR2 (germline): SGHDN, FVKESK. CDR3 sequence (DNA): TGTGCCAGCAGCCAAAGCCAGGGAAGGGTCAATGGCTACACCTTC. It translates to CASSQSQGRVNGYTF.

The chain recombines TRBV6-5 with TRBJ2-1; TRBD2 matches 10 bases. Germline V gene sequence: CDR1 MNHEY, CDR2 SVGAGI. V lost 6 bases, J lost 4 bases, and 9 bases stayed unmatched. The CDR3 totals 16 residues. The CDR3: CASRYASGRTYNEQFF. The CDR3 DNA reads TGTGCCAGCAGATACGCTAGCGGGAGAACATACAATGAGCAGTTCTTC.

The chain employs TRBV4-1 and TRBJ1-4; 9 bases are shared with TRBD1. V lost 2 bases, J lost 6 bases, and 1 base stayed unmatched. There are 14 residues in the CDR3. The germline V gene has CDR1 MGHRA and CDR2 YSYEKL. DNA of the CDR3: TGCGCCAGCAGCCAAAGGGACAGGGATGAAAAACTGTTTTTT. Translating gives CASSQRDRDEKLFF.

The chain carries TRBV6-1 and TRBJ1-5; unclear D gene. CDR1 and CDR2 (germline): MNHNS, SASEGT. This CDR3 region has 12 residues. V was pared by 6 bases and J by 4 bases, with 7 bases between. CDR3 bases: TGTGCCAGCAGCACAAGAAATCAGCCCCAGCATTTT. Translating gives CASSTRNQPQHF.

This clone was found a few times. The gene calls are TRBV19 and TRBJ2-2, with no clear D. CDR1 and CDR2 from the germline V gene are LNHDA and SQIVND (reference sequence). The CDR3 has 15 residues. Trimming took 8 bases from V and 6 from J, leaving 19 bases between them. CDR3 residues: CASRELQLVAGELFF. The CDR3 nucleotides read TGTGCCAGTCGTGAGCTACAGCTGGTGGCCGGGGAGCTGTTTTTT.

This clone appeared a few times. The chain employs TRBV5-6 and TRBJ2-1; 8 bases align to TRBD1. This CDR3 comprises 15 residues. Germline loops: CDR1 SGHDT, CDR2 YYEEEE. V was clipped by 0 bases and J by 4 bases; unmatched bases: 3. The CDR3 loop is CASSLAGGYYNEQFF. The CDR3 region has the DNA TGTGCCAGCAGCTTGGCAGGGGGCTATTACAATGAGCAGTTCTTC. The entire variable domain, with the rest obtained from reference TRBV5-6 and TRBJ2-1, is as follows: DAGVTQSPTHLIKTRGQQVTLRCSPKSGHDTVSWYQQALGQGPQFIFQYYEEEERQRGNFPDRFSGHQFPNYSSELNVNALLLGDSALYLCASSLAGGYYNEQFFGPGTRLTVL.

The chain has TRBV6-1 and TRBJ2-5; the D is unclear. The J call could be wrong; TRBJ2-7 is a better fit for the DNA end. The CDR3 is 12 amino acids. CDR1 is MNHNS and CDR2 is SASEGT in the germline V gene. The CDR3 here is CASSRGSYEQYF. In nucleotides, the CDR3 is TGTGCCAGCAGCCGAGGCTCCTACGAGCAGTACTTC.

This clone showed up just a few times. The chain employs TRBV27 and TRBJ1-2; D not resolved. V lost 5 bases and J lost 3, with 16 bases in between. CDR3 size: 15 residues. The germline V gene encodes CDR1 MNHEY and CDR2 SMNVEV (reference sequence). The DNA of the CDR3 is TGTGCCAGCAGTCCCGAGACACGGCTTGACTATGGCTACACCTTC. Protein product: CASSPETRLDYGYTF.

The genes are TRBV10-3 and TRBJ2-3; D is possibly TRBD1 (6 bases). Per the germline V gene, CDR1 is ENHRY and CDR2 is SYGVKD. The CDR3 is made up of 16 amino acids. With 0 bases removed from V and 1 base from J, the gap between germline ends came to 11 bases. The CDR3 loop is CAISESRGIGTDTQYF. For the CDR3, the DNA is TGTGCCATCAGTGAGTCGAGGGGGATAGGCACAGATACGCAGTATTTT.

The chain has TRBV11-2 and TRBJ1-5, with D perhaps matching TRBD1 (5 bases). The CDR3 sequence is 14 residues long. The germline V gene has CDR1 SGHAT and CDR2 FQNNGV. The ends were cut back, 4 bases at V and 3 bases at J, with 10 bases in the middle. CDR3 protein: CASSSGGDNQPQHF. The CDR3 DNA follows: TGTGCCAGCAGCTCGGGAGGGGACAATCAGCCCCAGCATTTT.

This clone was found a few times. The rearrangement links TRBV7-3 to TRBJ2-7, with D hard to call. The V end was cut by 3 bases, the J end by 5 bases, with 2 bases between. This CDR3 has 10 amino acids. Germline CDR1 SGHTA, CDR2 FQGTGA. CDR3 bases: TGTGCCAGCAGCTTTAACGAGCAGTACTTC. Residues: CASSFNEQYF. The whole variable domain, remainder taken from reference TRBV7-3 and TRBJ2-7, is GAGVSQTPSNKVTEKGKYVELRCDPISGHTALYWYRQSLGQGPEFLIYFQGTGAADDSGLPNDRFFAVRPEGSVSTLKIQRTERGDSAVYLCASSFNEQYFGPGTRLTVT.

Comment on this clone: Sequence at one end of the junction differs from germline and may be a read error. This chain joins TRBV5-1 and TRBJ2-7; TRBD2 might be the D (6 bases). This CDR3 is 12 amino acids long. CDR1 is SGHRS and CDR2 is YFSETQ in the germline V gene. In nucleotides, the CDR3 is TGTGCCAGCAAACGCGGGGTCTACGAGCAGTACTTC. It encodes CASKRGVYEQYF.

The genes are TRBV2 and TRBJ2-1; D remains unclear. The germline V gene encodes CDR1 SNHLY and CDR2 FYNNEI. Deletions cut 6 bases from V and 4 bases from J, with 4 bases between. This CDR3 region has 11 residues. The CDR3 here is CASSGYNEQFF. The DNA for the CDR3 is TGTGCCAGCAGCGGTTACAATGAGCAGTTCTTC.

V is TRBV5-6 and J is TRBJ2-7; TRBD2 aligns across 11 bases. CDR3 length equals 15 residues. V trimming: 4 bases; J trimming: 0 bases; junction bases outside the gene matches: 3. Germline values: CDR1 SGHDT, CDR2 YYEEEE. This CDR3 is CASSAGLAGSYEQYF. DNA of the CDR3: TGTGCCAGCAGCGCCGGACTAGCGGGCTCCTACGAGCAGTACTTC.

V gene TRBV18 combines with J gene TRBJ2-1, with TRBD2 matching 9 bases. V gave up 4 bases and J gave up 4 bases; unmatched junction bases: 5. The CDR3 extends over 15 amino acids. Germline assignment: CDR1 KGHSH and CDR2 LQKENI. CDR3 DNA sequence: TGTGCCAGCTCACTGGCGGGAGGGAATTACAATGAGCAGTTCTTC. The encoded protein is CASSLAGGNYNEQFF.

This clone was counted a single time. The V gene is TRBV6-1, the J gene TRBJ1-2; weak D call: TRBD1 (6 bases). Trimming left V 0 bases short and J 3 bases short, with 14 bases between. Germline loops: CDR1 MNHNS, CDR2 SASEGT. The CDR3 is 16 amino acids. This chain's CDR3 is CASSEAGWGGHYGYTF. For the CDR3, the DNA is TGTGCCAGCAGTGAAGCAGGGTGGGGGGGCCACTATGGCTACACCTTC.

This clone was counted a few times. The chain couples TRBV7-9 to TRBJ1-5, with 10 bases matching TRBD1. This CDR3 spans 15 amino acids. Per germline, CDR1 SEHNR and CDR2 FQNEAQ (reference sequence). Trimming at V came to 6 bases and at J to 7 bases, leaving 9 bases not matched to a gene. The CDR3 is CASSPWTGGEQPQHF. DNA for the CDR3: TGTGCCAGCAGTCCATGGACAGGGGGTGAACAGCCCCAGCATTTT.

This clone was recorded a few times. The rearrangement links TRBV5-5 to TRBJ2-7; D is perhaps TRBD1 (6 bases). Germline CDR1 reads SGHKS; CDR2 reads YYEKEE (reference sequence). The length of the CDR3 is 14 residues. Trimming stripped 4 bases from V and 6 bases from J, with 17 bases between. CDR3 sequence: CASSPDGRGVEQYF. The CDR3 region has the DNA TGTGCCAGCAGCCCTGACGGCAGGGGCGTCGAGCAGTACTTC.

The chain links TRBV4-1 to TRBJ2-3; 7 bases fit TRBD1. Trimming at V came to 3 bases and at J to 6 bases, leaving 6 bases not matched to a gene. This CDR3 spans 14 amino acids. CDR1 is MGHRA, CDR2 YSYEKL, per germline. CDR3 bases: TGCGCCAGCAGCCAGGGCAACAGGGGCGATACGCAGTATTTT. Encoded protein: CASSQGNRGDTQYF.

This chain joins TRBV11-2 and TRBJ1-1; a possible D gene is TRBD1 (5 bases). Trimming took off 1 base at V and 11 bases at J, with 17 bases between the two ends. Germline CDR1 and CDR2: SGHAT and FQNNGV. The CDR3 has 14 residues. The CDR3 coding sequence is TGTGCCAGCAGCTTAGCAGGGAGACGGGGGGACGCTTTCTTT. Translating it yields CASSLAGRRGDAFF.

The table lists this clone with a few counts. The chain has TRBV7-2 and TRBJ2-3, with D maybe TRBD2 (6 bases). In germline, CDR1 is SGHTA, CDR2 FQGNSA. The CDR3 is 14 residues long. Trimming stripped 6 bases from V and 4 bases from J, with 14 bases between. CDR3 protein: CASSPRLGPDTQYF. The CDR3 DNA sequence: TGTGCCAGCAGTCCTAGACTAGGCCCAGATACGCAGTATTTT.

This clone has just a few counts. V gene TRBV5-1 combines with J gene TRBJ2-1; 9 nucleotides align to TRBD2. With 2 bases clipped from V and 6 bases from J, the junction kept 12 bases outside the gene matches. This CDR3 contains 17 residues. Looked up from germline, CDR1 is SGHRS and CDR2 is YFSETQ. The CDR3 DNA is TGCGCCAGCAGCTTCGGCGCGGGAGGGCCCTTGGGCAATGAGCAGTTCTTC. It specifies CASSFGAGGPLGNEQFF.

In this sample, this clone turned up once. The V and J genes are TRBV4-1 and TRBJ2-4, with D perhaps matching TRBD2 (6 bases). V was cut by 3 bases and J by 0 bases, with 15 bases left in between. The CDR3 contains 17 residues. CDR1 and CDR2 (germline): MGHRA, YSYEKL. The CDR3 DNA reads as TGCGCCAGCAGCCACCGACCAGCGGGCCTAGCCAAAAACATTCAGTACTTC. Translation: CASSHRPAGLAKNIQYF.

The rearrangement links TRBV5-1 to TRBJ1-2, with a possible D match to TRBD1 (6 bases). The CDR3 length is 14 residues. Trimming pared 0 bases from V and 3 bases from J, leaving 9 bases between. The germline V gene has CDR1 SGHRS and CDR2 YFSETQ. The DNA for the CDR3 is TGCGCCAGCAGCTTGGACAGGGTAGACTATGGCTACACCTTC. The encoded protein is CASSLDRVDYGYTF.